This TCR beta chain came from a study of T cells after yellow fever vaccination. The CDR3 has 16 amino acids. Trimming left V 5 bases short and J 11 bases short, with 24 bases between. Germline V gene data show CDR1 as SGHTA and CDR2 as FQGNSA. Of note for this clonotype: As yet, its antigen is unknown.

General observations from the study: It was a small share of clonotypes that appeared in both CD4 and CD8 compartments.

TCRdb fed the 5' RACE reads into MiXCR, producing one record per CDR3 protein. This sample yields 150,000 to 200,000 distinct CDR3 sequences, of which 9.3% are seen a single time; roughly 36% belongs to the top ten. This sequence was found in a man younger than 35 who received the YFV17D yellow fever vaccine. The rearrangement joins TRBV7-2 to TRBJ1-4; D possibly corresponds to TRBD1 (6 bases). The sample here was CD8+ T cells sorted from PBMCs, taken 45 days after the yellow fever booster vaccination. The CDR3 DNA follows: TGTGCCAGCAGCATAAACCCCCGGGGGGGGGGCGAGAAACTGTTTTTT. Encoded protein: CASSINPRGGGEKLFF.